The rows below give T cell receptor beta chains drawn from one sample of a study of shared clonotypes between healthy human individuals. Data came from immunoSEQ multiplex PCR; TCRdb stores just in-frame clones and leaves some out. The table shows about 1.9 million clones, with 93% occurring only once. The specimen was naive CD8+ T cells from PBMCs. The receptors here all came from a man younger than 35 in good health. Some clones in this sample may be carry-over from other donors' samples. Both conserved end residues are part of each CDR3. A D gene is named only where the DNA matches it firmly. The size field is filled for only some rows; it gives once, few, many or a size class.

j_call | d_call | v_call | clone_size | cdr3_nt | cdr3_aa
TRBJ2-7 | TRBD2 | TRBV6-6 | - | TGTGCCAGCAGTGGGAGGGCCTCCTACGAGCAGTACTTC | CASSGRASYEQYF
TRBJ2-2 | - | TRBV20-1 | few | TGCAGTGCCCCGGGAGCCGGGGAGCTGTTTTTT | CSAPGAGELFF
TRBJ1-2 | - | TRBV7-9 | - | TGTGCCAGCAGCCTGGACCGGTCGGATGGCTACACCTTC | CASSLDRSDGYTF
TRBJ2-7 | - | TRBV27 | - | TGTGCCAGCAGTTTATCGTTGGGACGTAAAGCCTACGAGCAGTACTTC | CASSLSLGRKAYEQYF
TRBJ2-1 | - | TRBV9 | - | TGTGCCAGCAGCGTAACCTTGGGAGACAGTTCATGGGATGAGCAGTTCTTC | CASSVTLGDSSWDEQFF
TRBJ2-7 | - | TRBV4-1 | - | TGCGCCAGCAGTCCTACGGGAGTTAACGAGCAGTACTTC | CASSPTGVNEQYF
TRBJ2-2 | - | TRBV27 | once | TGTGCCAGCAGTCGAAGACCCAGCACCGGGGAGCTGTTTTTT | CASSRRPSTGELFF
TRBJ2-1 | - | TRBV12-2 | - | TGTGCAAGTCGCTTAGTGGTCAATGAGCAGTTCTTC | CASRLVVNEQFF
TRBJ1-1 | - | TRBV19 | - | TGTGCCAGTAGTCCAGATTGGGGCACTGAAGCTTTCTTT | CASSPDWGTEAFF
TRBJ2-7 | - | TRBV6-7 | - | TGTGCCAGCAGTTTTTTAAGCCTGCAGCATTCCTACGAGCAGTACTTC | CASSFLSLQHSYEQYF
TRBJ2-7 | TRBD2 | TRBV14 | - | TGTGCCAGCAGCCAAGGCCTCGGGGGGACTTACGAGCAGTACTTC | CASSQGLGGTYEQYF
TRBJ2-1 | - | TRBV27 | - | TGTGCCAGCAGTCCCGGGGTGGATGAGCAGTTCTTC | CASSPGVDEQFF
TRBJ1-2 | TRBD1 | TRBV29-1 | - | TGCAGCGTTGCGGGACAGGCGTATGGCTACACCTTC | CSVAGQAYGYTF
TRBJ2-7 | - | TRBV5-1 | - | TGCGCCAGCAGCTCGGGACGGGACTCCTACGAGCAGTACTTC | CASSSGRDSYEQYF
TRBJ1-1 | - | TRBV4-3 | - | TGCGCCAGCAGCCACCCCGGACGGGCTGTGGACACTGAAGCTTTCTTT | CASSHPGRAVDTEAFF
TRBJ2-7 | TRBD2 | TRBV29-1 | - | TGCAGCGTTGGAAGACTAGCGGGAGCTTTCTACGAGCAGTACTTC | CSVGRLAGAFYEQYF
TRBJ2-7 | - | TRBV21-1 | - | TGTGCCAGCAGCACGGGGGACGGAGCCTACGAGCAGTACTTC | CASSTGDGAYEQYF
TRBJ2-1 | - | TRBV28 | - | TGTGCCAGCAGCCTATACCCCCGCTCCTACAATGAGCAGTTCTTC | CASSLYPRSYNEQFF
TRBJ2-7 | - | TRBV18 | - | TGTGCCAGCTCACCGACAGGCTACGAGCAGTACTTC | CASSPTGYEQYF
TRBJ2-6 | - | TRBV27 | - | TGTGCCAGCAGTCCCAGGACAGTAAGCTCTGGGGCCAACGTCCTGACTTTC | CASSPRTVSSGANVLTF
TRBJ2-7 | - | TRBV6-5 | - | TGTGCCAGCAGTTATCAGACAGGATCGACCTCCGCGCAGTACTTC | CASSYQTGSTSAQYF
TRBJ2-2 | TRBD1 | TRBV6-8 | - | TGTGCCAGAGATACGGGGGGACAGGGGTCCACCGGGGAGCTGTTTTTT | CARDTGGQGSTGELFF